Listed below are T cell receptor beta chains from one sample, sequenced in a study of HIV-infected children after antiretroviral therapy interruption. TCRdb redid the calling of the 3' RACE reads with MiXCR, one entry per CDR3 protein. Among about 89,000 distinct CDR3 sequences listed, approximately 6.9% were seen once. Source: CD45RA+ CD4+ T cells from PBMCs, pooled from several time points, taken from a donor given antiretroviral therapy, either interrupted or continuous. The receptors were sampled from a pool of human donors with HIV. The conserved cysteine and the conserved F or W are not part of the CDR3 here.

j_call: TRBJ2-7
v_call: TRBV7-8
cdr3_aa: ASSAPGTPLTQY

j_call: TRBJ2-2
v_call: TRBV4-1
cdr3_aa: ASSSSPRGKNTGELF

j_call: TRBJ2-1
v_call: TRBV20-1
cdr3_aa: SADTSGGVNEQF

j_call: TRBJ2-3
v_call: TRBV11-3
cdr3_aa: ASSRAGQATDTQY

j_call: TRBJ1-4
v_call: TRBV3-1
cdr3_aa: ASSVDFLGEKLF

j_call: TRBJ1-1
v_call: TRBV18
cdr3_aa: ASSPVGGEAF

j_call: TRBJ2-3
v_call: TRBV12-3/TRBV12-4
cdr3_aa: ASSASRGGATGTDTQY

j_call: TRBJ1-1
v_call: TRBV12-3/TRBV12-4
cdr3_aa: ASSFQGGTPEAF

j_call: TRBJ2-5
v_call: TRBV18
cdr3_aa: ASSPSTGEETQY

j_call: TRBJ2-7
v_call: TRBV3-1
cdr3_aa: ASAQTGGPYEQY

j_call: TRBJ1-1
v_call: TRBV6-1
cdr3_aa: ASSELRRGGTEAF

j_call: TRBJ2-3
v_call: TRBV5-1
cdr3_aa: ASTPNQPPDTQY

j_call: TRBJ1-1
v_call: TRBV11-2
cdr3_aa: ASSLEGGKRTEAF

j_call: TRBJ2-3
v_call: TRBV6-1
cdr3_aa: ASSWREVGGDTQY

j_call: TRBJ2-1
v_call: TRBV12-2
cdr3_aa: ASRKKGVVTYNEQF

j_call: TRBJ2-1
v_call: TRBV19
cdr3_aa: ASSIGVRLAGVREQF

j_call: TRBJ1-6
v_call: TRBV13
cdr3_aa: ASSLFGPTETSPLH

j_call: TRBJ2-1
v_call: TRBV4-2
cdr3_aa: ASSRDNYAEQF

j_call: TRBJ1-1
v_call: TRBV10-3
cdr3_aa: AISEGAGPEAF

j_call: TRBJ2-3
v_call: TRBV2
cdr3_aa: ASSEPSRADTQY

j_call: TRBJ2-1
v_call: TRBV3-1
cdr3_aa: ASSKVSLTGQGYNEQF

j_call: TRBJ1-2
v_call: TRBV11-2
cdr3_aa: ASSKTGERSYT

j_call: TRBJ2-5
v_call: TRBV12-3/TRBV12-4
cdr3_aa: ASSLTLAAGTGETQY

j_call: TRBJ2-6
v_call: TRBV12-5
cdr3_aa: ASGLGTGTGANVLT

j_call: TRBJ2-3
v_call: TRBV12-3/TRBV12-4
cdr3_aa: ASSMTGGVETLY

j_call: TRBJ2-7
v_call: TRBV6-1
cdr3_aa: ASSEERHEQY

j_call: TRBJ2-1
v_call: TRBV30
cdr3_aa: AWTSGITYNEQF

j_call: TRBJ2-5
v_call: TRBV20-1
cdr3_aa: RHLPGQSSKETQY

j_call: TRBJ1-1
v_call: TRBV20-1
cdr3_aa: SASRGRLMNTEAF